The sequence of this TCR beta chain was determined in a study of identical twins. The donors were all healthy and Caucasian. Via MiXCR, TCRdb re-called the 5' RACE reads, giving one row per CDR3 protein. The sample records about 520,000 distinct CDR3 sequences, less than 25% being singletons. This CDR3 comprises 14 residues. Germline assignment: CDR1 SGHRS and CDR2 YFSETQ. V was trimmed by 3 bases and J by 1 base, leaving 11 bases between them. Study results and limitations: In cord blood, abundant beta clonotypes had fewer insertions; memory showed no trend.

As concerns this clonotype: The target antigen is unknown.

In addition, the sample was reused for a study of T cells expressing NK-cell markers. That work adds: Sorted CD3+CD56-NKG2C+, CD3+CD56+NKG2C- and CD3+CD56+NKG2C+ T cells were the source of the TCR beta repertoires. Sequenced donors, eight in total, included seven who were HCMV-seropositive and one who was seronegative.

The chain combines TRBV5-1 with TRBJ2-7, with D possibly TRBD1 on 5 matching bases. The source is a woman aged 18-29 years in good health. Source material: CD4+ T cells sorted from blood. In nucleotides, the CDR3 is TGCGCCAGCAGCTCTCAGGGTAAATCCTACGAGCAGTACTTC. It encodes CASSSQGKSYEQYF.